This paragraph reports one TCR beta chain. CDR1 LGHNA and CDR2 YSLEER come from the germline V gene. V lost 0 bases and J lost 7; bases outside the gene matches: 5. This CDR3 has 14 amino acids. This specimen belongs to a study of control samples from healthy donors and cancer patients. TCRdb's copy holds only in-frame clones and misses some; the assay was immunoSEQ multiplex PCR. The data show tens of thousands of clones, less than 95% seen once. The sequencing input was blood. This sequence was found in a man aged 25 to 40 in good health. V usage is TRBV4-3 and J usage is TRBJ2-7, with TRBD1 matching over 8 bases. CDR3 amino acids: CASSQDLRGREQYF. In nucleotides, the CDR3 is TGCGCCAGCAGCCAAGATCTCAGGGGGCGAGAGCAGTACTTC.